Listed here are 6 T cell receptor beta chains from one sample, sequenced in a study of cytomegalovirus exposure and HLA in healthy donors. PCR was performed using 60 Vbeta and 13 Jbeta primers. Profiling relied on immunoSEQ multiplex PCR, and the TCRdb table lists in-frame clones only, not all of them. The sample yields under 150,000 clones, roughly four fifths seen once. Sequencing input: PBMCs. These receptors were obtained from a woman aged 50 to 60 in good health and CMV-seronegative.

V is TRBV7-2 and J is TRBJ2-3; a possible D gene is TRBD1 (5 bases). Germline CDR1 is SGHTA and CDR2 is FQGNSA. The ends were cut back, 3 bases at V and 6 bases at J, with 13 bases in the middle. The CDR3 has 14 residues. The CDR3 sequence: CASSFQGIGDTQYF. In DNA, the CDR3 is TGTGCCAGCAGCTTTCAGGGTATTGGTGATACGCAGTATTTT.

The chain couples TRBV7-3 to TRBJ2-1, with a weak D call TRBD2 (5 bases). Germline values: CDR1 SGHTA, CDR2 FQGTGA. With 4 bases removed from V and 11 bases from J, the gap between germline ends came to 18 bases. This CDR3 has 14 residues. CDR3 protein: CASSSYNPGNKQFF. The CDR3 DNA follows: TGTGCCAGCAGCTCCTACAACCCCGGGAATAAGCAGTTCTTC. The entire variable domain, with the rest obtained from reference TRBV7-3 and TRBJ2-1, is as follows: GAGVSQTPSNKVTEKGKYVELRCDPISGHTALYWYRQSLGQGPEFLIYFQGTGAADDSGLPNDRFFAVRPEGSVSTLKIQRTERGDSAVYLCASSSYNPGNKQFFGPGTRLTVL.

The chain combines TRBV4-2 with TRBJ2-7, with 9 bases matching TRBD2. The CDR3 sequence is 16 residues long. Germline V lookup: CDR1 LGHNA, CDR2 YNFKEQ. The J segment lost 0 bases and the V segment lost 4 bases, leaving 7 bases of the junction unmatched. The CDR3 bases are TGTGCCAGCAGCCCAACCGGGACTAGCCCCTCCTACGAGCAGTACTTC. Translation gives CASSPTGTSPSYEQYF.

The chain has TRBV29-1 and TRBJ1-1, with D perhaps matching TRBD1 (6 bases). CDR1 and CDR2 from the germline V gene are SQVTM and ANQGSEA. The ends were cut back, 4 bases at V and 0 bases at J, with 12 bases in the middle. The CDR3 loop spans 14 amino acids. In nucleotides, the CDR3 is TGCAGCGTTGTTGCCGGACAGTTGAACACTGAAGCTTTCTTT. Its translation: CSVVAGQLNTEAFF.

This clone is judged medium-sized (0.01 to 0.1%). This sequence joins TRBV28 and TRBJ2-1; D not resolved. V dropped 8 bases and J dropped 4 bases, with 6 bases sitting between them. The CDR3 runs 11 residues. Germline V gene data show CDR1 as MDHEN and CDR2 as SYDVKM. The CDR3 coding sequence is TGTGCCAGCGGCGGATACAATGAGCAGTTCTTC. It specifies CASGGYNEQFF.

The genes are TRBV29-1 and TRBJ1-2; weak D call: TRBD1 (6 bases). Per the germline V gene, CDR1 is SQVTM and CDR2 is ANQGSEA. V lost 6 bases and J lost 3, with 17 bases in between. This CDR3 is 14 amino acids long. CDR3 nucleotide sequence: TGCAGCGTCTCATCCCGAAGACAGGACTATGGCTACACCTTC. It specifies CSVSSRRQDYGYTF.